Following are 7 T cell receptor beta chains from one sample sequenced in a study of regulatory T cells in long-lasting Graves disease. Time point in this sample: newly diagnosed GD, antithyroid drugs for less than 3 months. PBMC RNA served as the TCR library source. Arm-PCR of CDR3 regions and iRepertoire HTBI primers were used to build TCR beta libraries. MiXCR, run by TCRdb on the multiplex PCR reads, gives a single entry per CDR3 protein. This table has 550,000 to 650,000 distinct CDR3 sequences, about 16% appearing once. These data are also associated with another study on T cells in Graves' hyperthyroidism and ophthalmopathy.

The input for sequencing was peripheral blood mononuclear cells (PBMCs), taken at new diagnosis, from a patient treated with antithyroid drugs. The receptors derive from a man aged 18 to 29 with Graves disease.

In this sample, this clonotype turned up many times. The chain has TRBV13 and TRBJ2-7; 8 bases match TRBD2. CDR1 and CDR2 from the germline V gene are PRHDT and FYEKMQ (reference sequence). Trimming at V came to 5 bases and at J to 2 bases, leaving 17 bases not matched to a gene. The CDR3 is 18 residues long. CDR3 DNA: TGTGCCAGCAGCGCCAAGCCCGGGACTAGGGCTGTACCCTACGAGCAGTACTTC. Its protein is CASSAKPGTRAVPYEQYF.

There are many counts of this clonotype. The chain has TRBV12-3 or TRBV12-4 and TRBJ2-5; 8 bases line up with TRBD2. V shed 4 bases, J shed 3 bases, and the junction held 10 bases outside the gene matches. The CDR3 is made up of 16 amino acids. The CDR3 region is CASSSLAGGTEETQYF. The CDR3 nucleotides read TGTGCCAGCAGTTCCCTTGCGGGAGGCACCGAAGAGACCCAGTACTTC.

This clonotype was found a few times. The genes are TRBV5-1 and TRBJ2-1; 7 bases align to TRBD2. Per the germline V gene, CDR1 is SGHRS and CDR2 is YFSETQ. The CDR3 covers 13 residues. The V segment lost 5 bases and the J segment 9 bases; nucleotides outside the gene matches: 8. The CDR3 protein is CASSEDWGGEQFF. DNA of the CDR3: TGCGCCAGCAGTGAGGACTGGGGGGGTGAGCAGTTCTTC.

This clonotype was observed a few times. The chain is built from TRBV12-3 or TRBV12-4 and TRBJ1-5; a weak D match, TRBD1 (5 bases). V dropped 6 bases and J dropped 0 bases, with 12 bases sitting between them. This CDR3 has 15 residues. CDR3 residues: CASSNGGGSNQPQHF. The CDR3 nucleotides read TGTGCCAGCAGCAACGGGGGGGGTAGCAATCAGCCCCAGCATTTT.

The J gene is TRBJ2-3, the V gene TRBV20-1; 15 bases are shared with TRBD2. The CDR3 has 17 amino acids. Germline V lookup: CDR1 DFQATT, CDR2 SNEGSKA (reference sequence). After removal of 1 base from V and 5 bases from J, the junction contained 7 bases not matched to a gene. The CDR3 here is CSARGPGLAGGIDTQYF. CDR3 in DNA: TGCAGTGCTAGAGGTCCGGGACTAGCGGGAGGTATAGATACGCAGTATTTT.

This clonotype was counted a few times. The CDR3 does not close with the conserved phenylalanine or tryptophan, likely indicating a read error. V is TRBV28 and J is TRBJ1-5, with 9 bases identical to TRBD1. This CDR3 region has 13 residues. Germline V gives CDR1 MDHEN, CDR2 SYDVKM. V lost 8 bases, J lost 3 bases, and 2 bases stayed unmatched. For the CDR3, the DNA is TGTGCCAGCTGGGACAGGGTCAATCAGCCCCAGCATTCT. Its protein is CASWDRVNQPQHS.

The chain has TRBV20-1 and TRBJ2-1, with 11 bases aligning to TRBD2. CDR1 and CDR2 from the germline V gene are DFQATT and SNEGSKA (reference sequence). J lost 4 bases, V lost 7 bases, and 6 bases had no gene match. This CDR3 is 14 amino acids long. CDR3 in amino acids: CSVPGLAVYNEQFF. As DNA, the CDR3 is TGCAGTGTTCCGGGACTAGCGGTATACAATGAGCAGTTCTTC.